This T cell receptor (beta chain) came from a study of blood T cell repertoires in COVID-19 (dated by TCRdb to 2018 to 2021). General notes on the study: Samples from collaborators originated in the United States, Italy and Spain and spanned both the acute and convalescent phases of COVID-19. The prospective study material was composed of cDNA or gDNA derived from T cells, B-cell-depleted T cells, or PBMCs. The dataset comprised deeply sampled blood TCRbeta repertoires from subjects exposed to, actively infected with, or recovered from COVID-19. The repertoires were released in a freely available public database intended as a resource for research on the immune response to SARS-CoV-2. Samples came from the ongoing ImmuneRACE study (first 160 participants) plus 1,254 subjects from 6 global collaborators. Sample metadata almost always included a de-identified subject ID, COVID-19 status, age in years and sex. Where available, HLA class I and class II types were obtained from metadata supplied by the sample provider rather than from assay-based typing. General conclusions and limits of the study: The amount of clinical and demographic metadata varied by source and participant and was provided uncurated.

A second Seattle source provided samples from volunteer blood donors who had recovered from COVID-19. Each collaborating institution followed its own protocols to collect whole blood in K2EDTA tubes. Collaborator samples were shipped for TCRbeta analysis as frozen whole blood, isolated PBMCs, or DNA extracted from either sample type. The CDR3 numbers 17 residues from cysteine through phenylalanine. Left in the record is the CDR3 DNA by itself, 51 bases read in frame from the first base. Reading the germline V gene (reference sequence) gives CDR1 LNHNV and CDR2 YYDKDF. The V end gives up 3 bases and the J end 7 bases, leaving 11 bases in the junction not matched to a gene. TCRbeta CDR3 regions were amplified from genomic DNA by means of the immunoSEQ Assay, a bias-controlled multiplex PCR. In the source study's methods: Nucleated cell counts per sample were estimated from amplification of reference gene primers within the assay. To quantify the absolute abundance of each unique TCRbeta CDR3 rearrangement, sequence reads were collapsed and filtered. For each sample, productive Simpson clonality was calculated by taking the square root of Simpson's diversity index across productive rearrangements. The clones in this table, taken by TCRdb from immuneACCESS, are in-frame only. Not every clone is retained; where verified, under half of the shortfall comes from an unresolved V gene, and the cause of the rest is unknown. The V and J calls and the clone size are those of that table, but D and trimming were determined from the DNA. The sample table records around 270,000 clones; 84% of these occur just once. Together, the top ten hold roughly 1.4% of the sample.

Comment on this clone: Its antigen is still unknown. No clone much larger than this one lies a single base away; base qualities are absent.

The specimen was peripheral blood. The clonotype comes from a middle-aged woman who had recovered from COVID-19. The chain couples TRBV15 to TRBJ2-1; 11 bases in the junction line up with TRBD2. Here the CDR3 is given as CATSSNAGTSGGNEQFF. The nucleotides are TGTGCCACCAGCAGTAATGCCGGGACTAGCGGCGGAAATGAGCAGTTCTTC.